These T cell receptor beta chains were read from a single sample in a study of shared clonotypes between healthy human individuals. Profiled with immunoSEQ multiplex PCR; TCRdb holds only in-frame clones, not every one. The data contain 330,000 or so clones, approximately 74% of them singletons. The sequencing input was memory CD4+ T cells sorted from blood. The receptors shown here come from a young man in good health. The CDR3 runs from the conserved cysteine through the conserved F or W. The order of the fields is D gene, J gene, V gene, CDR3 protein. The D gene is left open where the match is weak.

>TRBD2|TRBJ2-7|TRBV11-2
CASSSGLVLYEQYF
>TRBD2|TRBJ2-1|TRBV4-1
CASSQSGTGRNEQFF
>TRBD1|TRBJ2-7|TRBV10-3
CAISADSGQESYEQYF
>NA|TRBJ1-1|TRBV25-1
CASKDTGNTEAFF
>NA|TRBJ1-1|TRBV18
CASSRGHSNTEAFF
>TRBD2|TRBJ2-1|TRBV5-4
CASSPRTSGIDNEQFF
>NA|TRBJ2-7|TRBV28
CASSPRGRDAYEQYF
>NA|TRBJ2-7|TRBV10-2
CASSDGQTREQYF
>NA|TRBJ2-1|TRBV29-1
CSASDDEQFF
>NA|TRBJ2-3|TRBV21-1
CASKPKTGLVLTDTQYF
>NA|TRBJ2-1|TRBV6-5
CASSPRLVSDEQFF
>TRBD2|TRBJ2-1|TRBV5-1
CASSFFSSGYNEQFF
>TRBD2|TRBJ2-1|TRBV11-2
CASSPIGLAGYNEQFF
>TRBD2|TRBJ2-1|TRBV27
CASSSGGRAYNEQFF
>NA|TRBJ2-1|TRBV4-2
CASSQGPGAGDRNEQFF
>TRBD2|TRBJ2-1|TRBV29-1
CSVVPGLAGSRNEQFF
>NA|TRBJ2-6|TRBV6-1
CASSETPSGANVLTF
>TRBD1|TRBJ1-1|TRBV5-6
CASSWDSGTDEAFF
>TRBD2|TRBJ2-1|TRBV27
CATYASGIQSSYNEQFF
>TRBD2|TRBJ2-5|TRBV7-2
CASSPMGLASETQYF
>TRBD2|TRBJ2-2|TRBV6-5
CASRPSGRFTGELFF
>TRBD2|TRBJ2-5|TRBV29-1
CSAGSLAAKKIMETQYF
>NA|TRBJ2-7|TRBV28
CASSTSRVFYEQYF
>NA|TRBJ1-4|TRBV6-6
CASSTGTGDEKLFF
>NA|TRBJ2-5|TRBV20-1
CSALARDSQYF
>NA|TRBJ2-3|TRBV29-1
CSVVYESDTQYF
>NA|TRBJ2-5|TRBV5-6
CASSRAEQETQYF
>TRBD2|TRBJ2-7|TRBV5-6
CASSFIAGDRSSYEQYF
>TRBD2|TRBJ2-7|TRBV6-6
CASTPDGGSSYEQYF
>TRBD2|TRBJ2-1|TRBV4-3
CASSQDPPGGGRNEQFF
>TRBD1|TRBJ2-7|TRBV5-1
CASSSLSPYGTGSYEQYF
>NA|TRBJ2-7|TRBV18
CASSPSALEGQYF
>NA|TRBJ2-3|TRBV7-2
CASSFWQGRDTQYF
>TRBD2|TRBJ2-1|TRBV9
CASSVATSGQSSYNEQFF
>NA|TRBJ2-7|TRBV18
CASSPLEGSEQYF
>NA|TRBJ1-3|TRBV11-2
CASSPDPGGFRNTIYF
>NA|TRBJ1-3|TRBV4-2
CASSQGTTGNTIYF
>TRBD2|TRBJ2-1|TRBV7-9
CASSPPSGRANNEQFF
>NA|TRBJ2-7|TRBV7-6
CASSLAKRSEQYF
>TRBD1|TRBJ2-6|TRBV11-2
CASSPGTARTGANVLTF